The clone carrying this TCR beta chain was counted between two and nine times. As yet, its antigen is unknown. TCR libraries were built in bulk with a published protocol and specific TCR primers. TCRdb re-called the PCR reads with MiXCR, one entry per CDR3 protein. The table lists hundreds of thousands of distinct CDR3 sequences, roughly 25% of them singletons. The V gene's germline CDR1 is MNHEY and CDR2 SMNVEV (reference sequence). This CDR3 comprises 11 residues. J gave up 7 bases and V 10 bases, and 6 bases lay outside the gene matches. Naive CD8 sequencing libraries were generated from 20,000 to 1,000,000 sorted cells, with 10%, 30% or 50% RNA as input. The data derive from a study of molecular identifiers for immune sequencing clone quantification. Study-level results: Clones above 20 RNA copies held over 99% of effector molecules, under 1% in naive cells. Because of identical TCR molecules sharing a barcode, sizes of highly expanded clones could be underestimated.

The chain joins TRBV27 to TRBJ2-7; 8 positions match TRBD1. The sequenced material came from naive CD8+ T cells from blood, with Jurkat cell RNA spiked in. Subset denoted: FACS-sorted CD8+CD4-CCR7+CD45RA+ naive T cells. This TCR was recovered from a human donor in good health. Some libraries in this study had Jurkat cell RNA spiked in. The DNA for the CDR3 is TGTGCCACCGGACAGGGTGGGGAGCAGTACTTC. Translating it yields CATGQGGEQYF.